The rows below give T cell receptor beta chains drawn from one sample of a study of T cell clusters in autoimmune cytopenias. For each CDR3 protein, TCRdb gives one entry from its re-call of the multiplex PCR reads, without DNA. The sample has 7,800 or so distinct CDR3 sequences. The specimen sequenced was peripheral blood. The receptors here all came from a human donor with an autoimmune cytopenia or autoimmune hepatitis (not recorded which). CDR3s include the opening cysteine and the closing phenylalanine or tryptophan. The size of a clone is reported for some rows only, either as once, few or many, or as a class for expanded clones.

clone size,J gene,V gene,CDR3 protein
-,TRBJ2-3,TRBV9,CASSVGGAIGRSTDTQYF
-,TRBJ2-1,TRBV7-9,CASSSVGLSNNEQFF
medium-sized,TRBJ2-7,TRBV7-3,CASSSRPGQAVYEQYF
-,TRBJ2-5,TRBV24-1,CATSDLAPGTGAMETQYF
-,TRBJ2-1,TRBV20-1,CSAISGRPRDYNEQFF
medium-sized,TRBJ2-7,TRBV20-1,CSASRWDRVTYEQYF
-,TRBJ2-7,TRBV2,CASSQEASGPLTEQYF
-,TRBJ2-7,TRBV28,CASSLSRIYEQYF
-,TRBJ2-5,TRBV5-4,CASSSPGGQTQYF
-,TRBJ2-7,TRBV7-9,CASSLAVNEQFF
medium-sized,TRBJ1-1,TRBV30,CACLSYGAGAFF
-,TRBJ2-3,TRBV7-3,CASSLIGGGDTQYF
medium-sized,TRBJ1-4,TRBV6-5,CASSYSSTGARGGEKLFF
-,TRBJ2-5,TRBV5-1,CASSGTDQETQYF
-,TRBJ1-3,TRBV20-1,CSARDRTALDSGNTIYF
-,TRBJ2-5,TRBV9,CASSVASGGAQETQYF
-,TRBJ2-2,TRBV6-6,CASTDAGTGGPGELFF
-,TRBJ2-4,TRBV20-1,CSARDRRAPPVQYF
-,TRBJ2-3,TRBV15,CATSRDQRRRMSSTDTQYF
-,TRBJ1-1,TRBV6-2/TRBV6-3,CASSYPFRSSTEAFF
medium-sized,TRBJ1-1,TRBV19,CASSVITGGTEAFF
medium-sized,TRBJ2-7,TRBV5-6,CASSFWAGGMESYEQYF
-,TRBJ2-1,TRBV12-3/TRBV12-4,CASSLNLAEDNEQFF
medium-sized,TRBJ2-7,TRBV7-2,CASSLRGTGVVYEQYF
medium-sized,TRBJ2-7,TRBV6-6,CASSYSQGLYEQYF
-,TRBJ1-5,TRBV5-1,CASSETGSNQPQHF
medium-sized,TRBJ2-1,TRBV7-2,CASSPAGTGSNEQFF
medium-sized,TRBJ1-3,TRBV7-2,CASSLFSGNTIYF
medium-sized,TRBJ2-1,TRBV7-2,CASSFRTGDNEQFF
medium-sized,TRBJ1-1,TRBV6-1,CASSKRGDRAFGNTEAFF
medium-sized,TRBJ1-1,TRBV5-1,CASSLTEGGHTEAFF
medium-sized,TRBJ2-7,TRBV6-2/TRBV6-3,CASSYSGSRESAEQYF
-,TRBJ2-1,TRBV6-2/TRBV6-3,CASSYSGGNYNEQFF
-,TRBJ2-3,TRBV20-1,CSACILAGGGIGDTQYF
medium-sized,TRBJ1-4,TRBV6-1,CASSLDGKLFF
-,TRBJ2-5,TRBV30,CAWSVRARETQYF
medium-sized,TRBJ1-3,TRBV6-2/TRBV6-3,CASRVSGSSGNTIYF
medium-sized,TRBJ1-5,TRBV6-5,CASSYVGSNQPQHF
medium-sized,TRBJ2-1,TRBV7-2,CASSRDRGLFEQFF
-,TRBJ2-5,TRBV27,CVSSPTEETQYF
medium-sized,TRBJ1-5,TRBV19,CASAIRANQPQHF
-,TRBJ2-2,TRBV11-3,CASSFSWVPGNTGELFF
medium-sized,TRBJ1-4,TRBV7-2,CASSLKGPSDEKLFF